Each of the 10 T cell receptor beta chains below was sequenced from the same sample in a study of CD8 T cells in ankylosing spondylitis. Whole-study results and caveats: Ankylosing spondylitis blood seemed to carry a telltale TCR beta motif made of fewer than ten highly homologous variants.

TCRdb recomputed calls from the 5' RACE reads with MiXCR, one row per CDR3 protein. In the table there are under 950,000 distinct CDR3 sequences, around 17% of which are singletons. Antigens of these TCRs are unknown. Sequencing input: blood, either unsorted or a sorted T cell fraction (not recorded which). These receptors originate from a male donor with ankylosing spondylitis.

The count of this clonotype is one. The chain has TRBV5-6 and TRBJ2-7, with TRBD2 matching 7 bases. Trimming removed 5 bases from V and 5 bases from J; junction bases left unmatched: 13. Looked up from germline, CDR1 is SGHDT and CDR2 is YYEEEE. The CDR3 contains 15 residues. The CDR3 protein is CASRLTGGAGNEQYF. In DNA form, the CDR3 reads TGTGCCAGCAGACTAACCGGAGGAGCGGGGAACGAGCAGTACTTC.

This clonotype was found a few times. V gene TRBV9 combines with J gene TRBJ1-2, with D maybe TRBD1 (6 bases). Germline V gives CDR1 SGDLS, CDR2 YYNGEE. This CDR3 is 14 amino acids long. Trimming left V 4 bases short and J 3 bases short, with 13 bases between. This CDR3 is CASSLEGGHYGYTF. The CDR3 region has the DNA TGTGCCAGCAGCCTCGAGGGGGGACACTATGGCTACACCTTC.

This clonotype was counted between two and nine times. The rearrangement links TRBV28 to TRBJ2-1; D uncertain. Trimming took 4 bases from V and 12 from J, leaving 19 bases between them. In germline, CDR1 is MDHEN, CDR2 SYDVKM. The length of the CDR3 is 14 residues. CDR3 in amino acids: CASSSSRVLSGQFF. The CDR3 DNA follows: TGTGCCAGCAGTTCGTCTCGTGTCCTGTCGGGGCAGTTCTTC.

V is TRBV12-3 or TRBV12-4 and J is TRBJ1-6; D ambiguous. This CDR3 has 12 amino acids. With 2 bases removed from V and 9 bases from J, the gap between germline ends came to 5 bases. The CDR3 DNA sequence: TGTGCCAGCAGTTTAATGGGTTCACCCCTCCACTTT. Encoded protein: CASSLMGSPLHF.

This clonotype appeared a few times. The chain carries TRBV7-9 and TRBJ2-1; D gene uncertain. The CDR3 covers 15 residues. Germline CDR1 and CDR2: SEHNR and FQNEAQ (reference sequence). Trimming shortened V by 5 bases and J by 0 bases, and 11 bases separated the two germline ends. The CDR3 region has the DNA TGTGCCAGCAGCATGACACCTAGCTCCTACAATGAGCAGTTCTTC. Encoded protein: CASSMTPSSYNEQFF. Full variable domain (rest looked up from reference TRBV7-9 and TRBJ2-1): DTGVSQNPRHKITKRGQNVTFRCDPISEHNRLYWYRQTLGQGPEFLTYFQNEAQLEKSRLLSDRFSAERPKGSFSTLEIQRTEQGDSAMYLCASSMTPSSYNEQFFGPGTRLTVL.

This clonotype has more than one count but fewer than ten. The V call is TRBV20-1, the J call TRBJ1-6; D is undetermined. Deletions cut 3 bases from V and 6 bases from J, with 12 bases between. Germline lookup yields CDR1 DFQATT and CDR2 SNEGSKA (reference sequence). The CDR3 is 14 residues long. Here the CDR3 reads CSASREGGNSPLHF. CDR3 DNA sequence: TGCAGTGCTAGTAGGGAGGGCGGTAATTCACCCCTCCACTTT.

This clonotype was seen only a few times. The CDR3 spells CASSSPADRGNREQYF. Here the CDR3 DNA reads TGTGCCAGCAGTTCCCCGGCGGACAGGGGGAATCGCGAGCAGTACTTC. V gene TRBV6-2 or TRBV6-3 combines with J gene TRBJ2-7; 10 nucleotides line up with TRBD1. Germline lookup yields CDR1 MNHEY and CDR2 SVGEGT. The ends lost 4 bases at V and 6 bases at J; junction bases unmatched: 12. CDR3 length equals 16 residues.

This clonotype was seen only a few times. This sequence joins TRBV7-3 and TRBJ1-4; 9 bases are a match to TRBD1. With V trimmed by 6 bases and J by 3 bases, 11 bases remained unmatched. The CDR3 sequence is 17 residues long. From germline, CDR1 is SGHTA and CDR2 FQGTGA. The CDR3: CASRSRDRVSANEKLFF. CDR3 nucleotides: TGTGCCAGCAGGTCCCGGGACAGGGTCTCAGCTAATGAAAAACTGTTTTTT.

The table lists this clonotype with a few counts. The chain recombines TRBV7-3 with TRBJ2-1; D may be TRBD1 or TRBD2 (5 bases each). CDR3 length: 15 amino acids. The germline V and J ends were trimmed by 1 base and 8 bases, with 15 bases remaining between them. The V gene's germline CDR1 is SGHTA and CDR2 FQGTGA. The CDR3: CASSLKQGVVDEQFF. For the CDR3, the DNA is TGTGCCAGCAGCTTAAAGCAGGGAGTAGTCGATGAGCAGTTCTTC.

This clonotype was seen more than once but under ten times. The rearrangement joins TRBV7-2 to TRBJ2-1, with 7 nucleotides matching TRBD2. Germline V gene sequence: CDR1 SGHTA, CDR2 FQGNSA. J lost 4 bases, V lost 1 base, and 7 bases had no gene match. CDR3 length: 16 amino acids. The CDR3 reads CASSLGGSGPYNEQFF. The CDR3, as DNA: TGTGCCAGCAGCTTAGGAGGTAGCGGGCCTTACAATGAGCAGTTCTTC. The variable domain in full, with the rest retrieved from reference TRBV7-2 and TRBJ2-1, is GAGVSQSPSNKVTEKGKDVELRCDPISGHTALYWYRQSLGQGLEFLIYFQGNSAPDKSGLPSDRFSAERTGGSVSTLTIQRTQQEDSAVYLCASSLGGSGPYNEQFFGPGTRLTVL.